A single T cell receptor beta chain is shown here with its context. The antigen is unknown. Distinct nucleotide sequences in the sample also encode this CDR3. The sample originates from a study of cytomegalovirus exposure and HLA in healthy donors. Study-level points and caveats: Later on, analysis showed that most CMV-associated TCR beta chains appeared to be HLA-restricted.

The PCR made use of 60 Vbeta and 13 Jbeta primers. Method: immunoSEQ multiplex PCR; TCRdb's copy keeps in-frame clones and lacks some. The sample records approximately 100,000 clones, about 74% being singletons. CDR1 SGHRS and CDR2 YFSETQ come from the germline V gene. CDR3 length: 14 amino acids. With 4 bases clipped from V and 7 bases from J, the junction kept 5 bases outside the gene matches. Sequenced sample: PBMCs. The chain couples TRBV5-1 to TRBJ1-2; 12 bases line up with TRBD1. The sequence was collected from a female donor in good health and CMV-seropositive. The CDR3 bases are TGCGCCAGCAGCGGGGGACAGGGGGCGAGTGGCTACACCTTC. It codes for CASSGGQGASGYTF.